This T cell receptor beta chain is drawn from a study of cytomegalovirus exposure and HLA in healthy donors. Study results and limitations: A later analysis found TCR association rates differed by HLA locus, highest for DRB1 and lowest for HLA-C.

PCR involved 60 Vbeta and 13 Jbeta primers. Some clones are missing from TCRdb's copy, which holds only in-frame ones; the method was immunoSEQ multiplex PCR. The sample table sets out some 21,000 clones. With respect to this clone: As yet, its antigen is unknown.

Per the germline V gene, CDR1 is DFQATT and CDR2 is SNEGSKA (reference sequence). The CDR3 sequence is 11 residues long. Trimming took 2 bases from V and 10 from J, leaving 9 bases between them. The TCR originated in a man aged 55 to 69 in good health and CMV-seropositive. Sample: PBMCs. V and J are TRBV20-1 and TRBJ2-1; D ambiguous. DNA of the CDR3: TGCAGTGCTAGACCCCCCAGGGAGCAGTTCTTC. Its protein product is CSARPPREQFF.